The present T cell receptor (beta chain) was sequenced within a study of cytomegalovirus exposure and HLA in healthy donors. The CDR3 extends over 12 amino acids. CDR1 is SGHRS, CDR2 YFSETQ, per germline. This clone has a handful of counts. A read error may produce the germline difference seen at one junction end. Healthy people donating bone marrow made up the donors. Both 60 Vbeta primers and 13 Jbeta primers went into the PCR. Generated by immunoSEQ multiplex PCR, the TCRdb table keeps only in-frame clones and is missing some. The sample carries 200,000 to 250,000 clones, 77% recorded once. The rearrangement links TRBV5-1 to TRBJ2-4; D may be TRBD1 (6 bases). The sequence was collected from a woman aged 55-70 years in good health and CMV-seropositive. Sequencing was carried out using PBMCs. The CDR3 loop is CASSLEGDIQHF. CDR3 sequence (DNA): TGCGCCAGCAGCTTGGAGGGGGACATTCAGCACTTC.